The clone carrying this TCR beta chain turned up a few times. It may be a read error: a sequence one base away is much more abundant. This specimen comes from a study of T-cell reconstitution after alpha-beta-depleted transplantation in children. Between the trimmed V and J ends, which lost 0 bases and 0 bases, there was a span of 4 bases. Germline CDR1 reads SGHRS; CDR2 reads YFSETQ. The CDR3 consists of 14 residues. A TCRbeta library incorporating unique molecular identifiers was prepared. TCRdb reanalysed the PCR reads using MiXCR and keeps one entry per CDR3 protein. The table includes some 200,000 distinct CDR3 sequences, less than 15% detected once.

Specimen: PBMCs from the stem cell graft donor, collected from the stem cell graft. This chain joins TRBV5-1 and TRBJ1-3; D uncertain. The sequence was obtained from a human donor who donated a stem cell graft to a child with acute lymphoblastic leukemia. The CDR3 bases are TGCGCCAGCAGCTTGGACAGCTCTGGAAACACCATATATTTT. Translation: CASSLDSSGNTIYF.